A selection of T cell receptor beta chains follows, all from one sample in a study of T cells in Graves' hyperthyroidism and ophthalmopathy. TCRdb passed the multiplex PCR reads through MiXCR, listing each CDR3 protein once. The data show some 490,000 distinct CDR3 sequences, about 22% seen once. Sequencing input: blood. These receptors came from a woman between 70 and 85 years old with Graves' ophthalmopathy. The CDR3 runs from the conserved cysteine through the conserved F or W. Each record gives: V gene, J gene, D gene, clone size, CDR3 protein, CDR3 DNA. The D gene is left open where the match is weak. Expanded clones get a size class; other rows say once, few or many, or leave the size out.

v_call: TRBV3-1; j_call: TRBJ2-3; d_call: TRBD2; clone_size: .; cdr3_aa: CASSQALAGTQYF; cdr3_nt: TGTGCCAGCAGCCAAGCCTTAGCGGGAACGCAGTATTTT
v_call: TRBV28; j_call: TRBJ2-1; d_call: .; clone_size: many; cdr3_aa: CASSLDVGRNEQFF; cdr3_nt: TGTGCCAGCAGTCTCGACGTCGGGAGAAATGAGCAGTTCTTC
v_call: TRBV6-2/TRBV6-3; j_call: TRBJ2-7; d_call: TRBD2; clone_size: few; cdr3_aa: CASSRHWTSGSSYEQYF; cdr3_nt: TGTGCCAGCAGCCGACACTGGACTAGCGGGAGCTCCTACGAGCAGTACTTC
v_call: TRBV4-3; j_call: TRBJ2-1; d_call: .; clone_size: .; cdr3_aa: CASSQDSGLDYNEQFF; cdr3_nt: TGCGCCAGCAGCCAAGACTCGGGACTCGACTACAATGAGCAGTTCTTC
v_call: TRBV9; j_call: TRBJ2-1; d_call: TRBD1; clone_size: few; cdr3_aa: CASSVGQGNTYNEQFF; cdr3_nt: TGTGCCAGCAGCGTAGGACAGGGTAACACCTACAATGAGCAGTTCTTC
v_call: TRBV19; j_call: TRBJ2-5; d_call: TRBD2; clone_size: .; cdr3_aa: CASSMRESQETQYF; cdr3_nt: TGTGCCAGTAGTATGCGGGAGAGCCAAGAGACCCAGTACTTC
v_call: TRBV20-1; j_call: TRBJ2-3; d_call: .; clone_size: .; cdr3_aa: CSAPPRADTQYF; cdr3_nt: TGCAGTGCCCCGCCCCGCGCAGATACGCAGTATTTT
v_call: TRBV2; j_call: TRBJ2-5; d_call: .; clone_size: many; cdr3_aa: CASSENRVLLYQETQYF; cdr3_nt: TGTGCCAGCAGTGAGAATAGGGTCCTCTTGTACCAAGAGACCCAGTACTTC
v_call: TRBV3-1; j_call: TRBJ1-1; d_call: TRBD1; clone_size: .; cdr3_aa: CASSHRRSRTGNTEAFF; cdr3_nt: TGTGCCAGCAGCCACCGCAGATCAAGGACAGGGAACACTGAAGCTTTCTTT
v_call: TRBV12-3/TRBV12-4; j_call: TRBJ2-2; d_call: TRBD2; clone_size: few; cdr3_aa: CASSFPPGLAGTGELFF; cdr3_nt: TGTGCCAGCAGTTTCCCTCCGGGACTAGCGGGAACCGGGGAGCTGTTTTTT
v_call: TRBV15; j_call: TRBJ1-4; d_call: TRBD1; clone_size: .; cdr3_aa: CATSRETGVSEKLFF; cdr3_nt: TGTGCCACCAGCAGAGAGACAGGGGTTTCGGAAAAACTGTTTTTT
v_call: TRBV28; j_call: TRBJ2-5; d_call: TRBD1; clone_size: many; cdr3_aa: CASGDRRGSETQYF; cdr3_nt: TGTGCCAGCGGGGACAGGAGAGGCTCGGAGACCCAGTACTTC
v_call: TRBV11-1; j_call: TRBJ2-1; d_call: TRBD1; clone_size: .; cdr3_aa: CASSSRDRGYNEQFF; cdr3_nt: TGTGCCAGCAGCTCCCGGGACAGGGGCTACAATGAGCAGTTCTTC
v_call: TRBV2; j_call: TRBJ1-1; d_call: .; clone_size: many; cdr3_aa: CASRRTSRVFAEAFF; cdr3_nt: TGTGCCAGCCGAAGGACGTCCAGGGTTTTCGCTGAAGCTTTCTTT
v_call: TRBV2; j_call: TRBJ2-7; d_call: .; clone_size: many; cdr3_aa: CASSTTGFSYEQYF; cdr3_nt: TGTGCCAGCAGTACGACAGGATTCTCCTACGAGCAGTACTTC
v_call: TRBV16; j_call: TRBJ2-7; d_call: TRBD1; clone_size: .; cdr3_aa: CASSKFLRDRHSYEQYF; cdr3_nt: TGTGCCAGCAGCAAGTTCCTCCGGGACAGACACTCCTACGAGCAGTACTTC
v_call: TRBV12-3/TRBV12-4; j_call: TRBJ1-1; d_call: .; clone_size: .; cdr3_aa: CASSGWEAFF; cdr3_nt: TGTGCCAGCAGCGGATGGGAGGCTTTCTTT
v_call: TRBV28; j_call: TRBJ2-7; d_call: TRBD1; clone_size: many; cdr3_aa: CASSSEGAQREQYF; cdr3_nt: TGTGCCAGCTCCTCCGAGGGGGCCCAGCGCGAGCAGTACTTC
v_call: TRBV6-1; j_call: TRBJ2-7; d_call: .; clone_size: few; cdr3_aa: CASSEAGWFGGSHSYEQYF; cdr3_nt: TGTGCCAGCAGTGAAGCGGGGTGGTTTGGAGGGAGTCACTCCTACGAGCAGTACTTC
v_call: TRBV6-1; j_call: TRBJ2-5; d_call: .; clone_size: .; cdr3_aa: CASSESGGFQTQYF; cdr3_nt: TGTGCCAGCAGTGAATCTGGAGGGTTTCAGACCCAGTACTTC
v_call: TRBV5-1; j_call: TRBJ1-1; d_call: TRBD1; clone_size: .; cdr3_aa: CASSSYDREGTEAFF; cdr3_nt: TGCGCCAGCAGCTCCTACGACAGGGAGGGGACTGAAGCTTTCTTT
v_call: TRBV10-3; j_call: TRBJ2-1; d_call: TRBD1; clone_size: few; cdr3_aa: CAFRDSSYNEQFF; cdr3_nt: TGTGCCTTCCGGGACAGCTCCTACAATGAGCAGTTCTTC
v_call: TRBV28; j_call: TRBJ1-2; d_call: TRBD1; clone_size: few; cdr3_aa: CASSTAGGNYGYTF; cdr3_nt: TGTGCCAGCAGCACCGCAGGGGGCAACTATGGCTACACCTTC
v_call: TRBV15; j_call: TRBJ2-1; d_call: TRBD1; clone_size: few; cdr3_aa: CATSPPGQGYNEQFF; cdr3_nt: TGTGCCACCAGCCCTCCGGGACAGGGATACAATGAGCAGTTCTTC
v_call: TRBV6-1; j_call: TRBJ1-1; d_call: .; clone_size: many; cdr3_aa: CASNENGYTEAFF; cdr3_nt: TGTGCCAGCAATGAGAATGGGTACACTGAAGCTTTCTTT
v_call: TRBV29-1; j_call: TRBJ2-7; d_call: .; clone_size: .; cdr3_aa: CSVEDLGGSDYEQYF; cdr3_nt: TGCAGCGTTGAAGATCTTGGGGGGTCTGACTACGAGCAGTACTTC
v_call: TRBV6-1; j_call: TRBJ1-5; d_call: .; clone_size: many; cdr3_aa: CASRRDWNQPQHF; cdr3_nt: TGTGCCAGCCGAAGGGATTGGAATCAGCCCCAGCATTTT
v_call: TRBV11-2; j_call: TRBJ1-6; d_call: .; clone_size: few; cdr3_aa: CASSLARHNSPLHF; cdr3_nt: TGTGCCAGCAGCTTAGCCAGACATAATTCACCCCTCCACTTT
v_call: TRBV5-1; j_call: TRBJ2-1; d_call: TRBD2; clone_size: .; cdr3_aa: CASSLASGRSRHHNEQFF; cdr3_nt: TGCGCCAGCAGCTTGGCTAGCGGGAGGTCTCGACACCACAATGAGCAGTTCTTC
v_call: TRBV19; j_call: TRBJ2-3; d_call: .; clone_size: .; cdr3_aa: CASSIGASTDTQYF; cdr3_nt: TGTGCCAGTAGTATAGGGGCTTCGACAGATACGCAGTATTTT
v_call: TRBV29-1; j_call: TRBJ2-5; d_call: TRBD1; clone_size: .; cdr3_aa: CSVSGGETQYF; cdr3_nt: TGCAGCGTTTCAGGGGGAGAGACCCAGTACTTC
v_call: TRBV7-2; j_call: TRBJ1-6; d_call: .; clone_size: .; cdr3_aa: CASSPVALFNSPLHF; cdr3_nt: TGTGCCAGCAGCCCGGTGGCACTCTTCAATTCACCCCTCCACTTT
v_call: TRBV24-1; j_call: TRBJ2-2; d_call: .; clone_size: few; cdr3_aa: CATSEADYTGELFF; cdr3_nt: TGTGCCACCAGTGAGGCTGACTACACCGGGGAGCTGTTTTTT
v_call: TRBV29-1; j_call: TRBJ2-1; d_call: TRBD1; clone_size: few; cdr3_aa: CSVNRDSSNEQFF; cdr3_nt: TGCAGCGTTAACCGGGACAGTTCCAATGAGCAGTTCTTC
v_call: TRBV12-3/TRBV12-4; j_call: TRBJ1-1; d_call: .; clone_size: many; cdr3_aa: CASRGDKSEWTEAFF; cdr3_nt: TGTGCCAGCAGGGGGGATAAATCGGAATGGACTGAAGCTTTCTTT
v_call: TRBV9; j_call: TRBJ2-5; d_call: TRBD1; clone_size: .; cdr3_aa: CASSSWGQGGETQYF; cdr3_nt: TGTGCCAGCTCTAGCTGGGGACAGGGAGGAGAGACCCAGTACTTC
v_call: TRBV28; j_call: TRBJ2-7; d_call: .; clone_size: .; cdr3_aa: CASSGAGASYEQYF; cdr3_nt: TGTGCCAGCAGCGGAGCCGGGGCCTCCTACGAGCAGTACTTC
v_call: TRBV6-9; j_call: TRBJ2-7; d_call: .; clone_size: .; cdr3_aa: CASSYRPLGEQYF; cdr3_nt: TGTGCCAGCAGTTATCGGCCTTTGGGAGAGCAGTACTTC
v_call: TRBV6-1; j_call: TRBJ2-1; d_call: .; clone_size: .; cdr3_aa: CASSGDGFSYNGQFF; cdr3_nt: TGTGCCAGCAGTGGGGACGGCTTCTCCTACAATGGGCAGTTCTTC
v_call: TRBV18; j_call: TRBJ1-5; d_call: TRBD1; clone_size: .; cdr3_aa: CASSRSGTGSSQPQHF; cdr3_nt: TGTGCCAGCTCACGCAGTGGGACAGGGTCAAGTCAGCCCCAGCATTTT
v_call: TRBV6-1; j_call: TRBJ2-3; d_call: TRBD2; clone_size: .; cdr3_aa: CASSDLAGGDTQYF; cdr3_nt: TGTGCCAGCAGTGATCTAGCGGGAGGGGATACGCAGTATTTT